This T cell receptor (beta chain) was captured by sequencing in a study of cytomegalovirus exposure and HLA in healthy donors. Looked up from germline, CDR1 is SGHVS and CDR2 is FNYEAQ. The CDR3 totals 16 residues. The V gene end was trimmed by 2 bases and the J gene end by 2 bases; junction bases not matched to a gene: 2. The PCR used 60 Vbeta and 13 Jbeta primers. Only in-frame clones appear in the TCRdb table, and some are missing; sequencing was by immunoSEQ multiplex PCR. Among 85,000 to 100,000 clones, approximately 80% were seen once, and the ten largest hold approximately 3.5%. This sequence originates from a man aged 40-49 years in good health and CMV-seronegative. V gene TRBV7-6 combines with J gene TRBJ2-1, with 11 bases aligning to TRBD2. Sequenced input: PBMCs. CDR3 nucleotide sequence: TGTGCCAGCAGCTTACTAGCGGGGGGTACCTACAATGAGCAGTTCTTC. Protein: CASSLLAGGTYNEQFF.